The 13 T cell receptor beta chains below come from one sample, sequenced in a study of T cells in women clearing cervical HPV infection. The repertoire was sequenced with immunoSEQ multiplex PCR; TCRdb's copy has only in-frame clones and lacks some. Its listing shows 27,000 or so clones. Sequencing input: blood buffy coat. The receptors originated from a woman aged 18 to 75 with a cervical HPV16 infection that either progressed to CIN3+ or cleared (not recorded which).

Details on this clone: The read stops 3 residues short of the end of the CDR3; the missing end is completed from the germline J gene. This chain uses TRBV6-2 or TRBV6-3 with TRBJ2-5; TRBD1 matches at 7 bases. In germline, CDR1 is MNHEY, CDR2 SVGEGT. This CDR3 has 15 amino acids. The V segment lost 2 bases and the J segment 4 bases; nucleotides outside the gene matches: 7. The CDR3 here is CASSYPNRGSETQYF. The sequenced part of the CDR3 DNA is TGTGCCAGCAGTTACCCCAACAGGGGTTCAGAGACC.

A note on this clone: One junction end disagrees with the germline gene, perhaps due to a read error. From the germline J gene comes the end of the CDR3, since the read stops 3 residues before it. Distinct nucleotide sequences in the sample also encode this CDR3. This chain uses TRBV19 with TRBJ1-2; 8 bases are a match to TRBD1. The germline CDR1 and CDR2 sequences are LNHDA and SQIVND (reference sequence). This CDR3 is 16 amino acids long. The part of the CDR3 DNA that was read is TGTGCCAGTAGTCCCGATCATCCAGACAGGGGCTATGGT. It codes for CASSPDHPDRGYG. Given in full, the CDR3 is CASSPDHPDRGYGYTF.

A word on this clone: The read stops 3 residues short of the end of the CDR3; the missing end is completed from the germline J gene. The chain joins TRBV7-2 to TRBJ1-5, with TRBD1 matching 10 bases. Trimming took 6 bases from V and 6 from J; bases not matched to a gene: 8. Germline V gene sequence: CDR1 SGHTA, CDR2 FQGNSA. CDR3 length: 15 amino acids. The sequenced part of the CDR3 DNA is TGTGCCAGCAGTCGTACGACAGGGGGCGGTCAGCCC. Amino acids: CASSRTTGGGQP. The CDR3 in full is CASSRTTGGGQPQHF.

As regards this clone: Read sequence stops 3 residues before the CDR3 end, and the germline J gene provides the missing end. This sample includes further DNA sequences coding for the same CDR3. The rearrangement uses TRBV7-3 and TRBJ2-7, with 9 bases aligning to TRBD1. V shed 4 bases, J shed 4 bases, and the junction held 14 bases outside the gene matches. CDR3 length: 17 amino acids. CDR1 SGHTA and CDR2 FQGTGA come from the germline V gene. The part of the CDR3 DNA that was read is TGTGCCAGCAGCTCGATTATGGGGGGACAGGGTACTTACGAG. It codes for CASSSIMGGQGTYE. The entire CDR3 protein is CASSSIMGGQGTYEQYF. Complete variable domain (other parts from reference TRBV7-3 and TRBJ2-7): GAGVSQTPSNKVTEKGKYVELRCDPISGHTALYWYRQSLGQGPEFLIYFQGTGAADDSGLPNDRFFAVRPEGSVSTLKIQRTERGDSAVYLCASSSIMGGQGTYEQYFGPGTRLTVT.

About this clone: Read data end 3 residues before the CDR3 end; the end is taken from the germline J gene. The chain combines TRBV27 with TRBJ2-2; the D gene is possibly TRBD2 (6 bases). The CDR3 consists of 16 residues. With 5 bases removed from V and 5 bases from J, the gap between germline ends came to 18 bases. Germline V gene sequence: CDR1 MNHEY, CDR2 SMNVEV (reference sequence). The DNA read from the CDR3 is TGTGCCAGCAGTGAGGGGTGGGGTGGGGGGACCGGGGAG. Protein: CASSEGWGGGTGE. The whole CDR3 protein reads CASSEGWGGGTGELFF.

As to this clone: The read halts 3 residues ahead of the CDR3 end, with the missing end drawn from the germline J gene. This rearrangement joins TRBV5-6 to TRBJ1-1; 7 nucleotides line up with TRBD1. The CDR3 is 13 residues long. Germline V gene sequence: CDR1 SGHDT, CDR2 YYEEEE. Trimming cost V 4 bases and J 1 base; bases outside gene matches: 1. CDR3 DNA (partial): TGTGCCAGCAGCAGGACAGGGAACACTGAA. As protein: CASSRTGNTE. The full CDR3 is CASSRTGNTEAFF.

In the case of this clone: The read ends 3 residues before the CDR3 terminus; that terminus is restored from the germline J gene. This chain uses TRBV2 with TRBJ2-3, with 8 bases matching TRBD2. Germline trimming cut 10 bases from V and 0 bases from J; bases unmatched to any gene: 3. CDR1 is SNHLY, CDR2 FYNNEI, per germline. This CDR3 is built from 13 residues. The CDR3 is CAITGGSTDTQYF. The DNA read from the CDR3 is TGTGCCATAACGGGGGGGAGCACAGATACG.

The CDR3 spells CSARHPSRQLYEQYF. The CDR3 DNA, read in part, is TGCAGTGCCCGTCATCCGTCCCGACAATTGTACGAG. The V and J genes are TRBV20-1 and TRBJ2-7; D ambiguous. Sequencing ends 3 residues short of the CDR3 end; the germline J gene provides the rest. CDR1 is DFQATT and CDR2 is SNEGSKA in the germline V gene (reference sequence). CDR3 length: 15 amino acids. V dropped 6 bases and J dropped 4 bases, with 22 bases sitting between them.

Notes on this clone: The read gets to within 3 residues of the CDR3 end, and the germline J gene fills in the rest. This chain uses TRBV5-1 with TRBJ2-2, with 12 positions matching TRBD1. CDR3 length equals 16 residues. The germline CDR1 and CDR2 sequences are SGHRS and YFSETQ. CDR3 bases read: TGCGCCAGCAGTACGGGGACAGGGGGCATTATCTCACCG. This sequence encodes CASSTGTGGIISP. The entire CDR3 protein is CASSTGTGGIISPLFF.

On this clone: Mismatch with germline at one junction end may stem from a read error. The sequence runs out 3 residues before the end of the CDR3; the remainder is reconstructed from the germline J gene. This specimen includes other DNA sequences encoding the same CDR3. The V call is TRBV7-2, the J call TRBJ1-3, with D possibly matching TRBD1 (6 bases). The CDR3 contains 14 residues. Germline values: CDR1 SGHTA, CDR2 FQGNSA. The covered CDR3 bases are TGTGCCAGCAGCTTAGGAGGAGGGGGAAACACT. Amino acid sequence: CASSLGGGGNT. The complete CDR3 sequence is CASSLGGGGNTIYF.

Comments on this clone: The read finishes 3 residues shy of the CDR3 end, and the germline J gene is used to complete it. The chain links TRBV30 to TRBJ2-3; 8 bases map to TRBD1. Germline-derived CDR1 and CDR2 are GTSNPN and SVGIG (reference sequence). The CDR3 runs 15 residues. The covered CDR3 bases are TGTGCCTGGAATCCCCCCGGGACAGGTCCTCGGCCG. This gives the protein CAWNPPGTGPRP. From start to end, the CDR3 is CAWNPPGTGPRPQYF. Variable domain in full (rest from reference TRBV30 and TRBJ2-3): SQTIHQWPATLVQPVGSPLSLECTVEGTSNPNLYWYRQAAGRGLQLLFYSVGIGQISSEVPQNLSASRPQDRQFILSSKKLLLSDSGFYLCAWNPPGTGPRPQYFGPGTRLTVL.

A note on this clone: A junction boundary mismatches the germline segment, possibly from a read error. The CDR3 region is CAGGPGTGSSEQYF. Partial CDR3 DNA: TGTGCCGGAGGCCCCGGGACAGGGTCCTCCGAG. The chain couples TRBV30 to TRBJ2-7, with 9 positions matching TRBD1. The read terminates 3 residues ahead of where the CDR3 ends, so the germline J gene completes it. CDR1 and CDR2 (germline): GTSNPN, SVGIG (reference sequence). The CDR3 is 14 amino acids.

A word on this clone: The CDR3 extends 3 residues past the end of the read, so its final part is completed from the germline J gene. This sequence joins TRBV5-6 and TRBJ2-4; D is unclear. This CDR3 has 12 residues. Germline V gene data show CDR1 as SGHDT and CDR2 as YYEEEE. CDR3 bases read: TGTGCCAGCAGCTTAGGCGGTCAACCT. This sequence encodes CASSLGGQP. The complete CDR3 reads CASSLGGQPQYF.